This TCR beta chain came from a study of human T cells and chemical hapten exposure. Across the whole study: Upper-back patches of 0.01% DPC were read at 6 days.

Via MiXCR, TCRdb re-called the RACE reads, giving one row per CDR3 protein. This sample yields approximately 320,000 distinct CDR3 sequences, of which about 5% are seen a single time; about 8.7% belongs to the top ten. Indicated time point: pre-sensitization, week 0. Described treatment: therapeutic diphenylcyclopropenone sensitization with weekly scalp DPC. This clonotype appeared a few times. The CDR3 runs to 14 residues. Between the trimmed V and J ends, which lost 5 bases and 11 bases, there was a span of 21 bases. The TCR was taken from a woman between 18 and 29 years old with alopecia areata. Some clones in this sample may be carry-over from other donors' samples. The chain employs TRBV12-3 or TRBV12-4 and TRBJ1-1; tentative D call: TRBD1 (6 bases). Specimen: whole blood, collected in connection with sensitization to the hapten diphenylcyclopropenone (DPC). The CDR3 protein is CASSRATTGLGAFF. In DNA, the CDR3 is TGTGCCAGCAGTCGCGCGACGACAGGTTTGGGGGCTTTCTTT.